These 20 T cell receptor beta chains came from one sample sequenced in a study of cytomegalovirus exposure and HLA in healthy donors. Both 60 Vbeta primers and 13 Jbeta primers went into the PCR. Some clones are missing from TCRdb's copy, which holds only in-frame ones; the method was immunoSEQ multiplex PCR. The table has fewer than 120,000 clones, approximately 86% seen once. Sequencing was done on a sample of PBMCs. The source of these receptors is a man in his forties in good health and CMV-seronegative.

About this clone: A read error may produce the germline difference seen at one junction end. V gene TRBV2 combines with J gene TRBJ1-4, with a weak D call TRBD1 (5 bases). CDR1 and CDR2 from the germline V gene are SNHLY and FYNNEI. The CDR3 contains 15 residues. The CDR3, as DNA: TGTGCCAGCAGCGAAGTGGGGCAGGGCGCCGGGAAACTGTTTTTT. Residues: CASSEVGQGAGKLFF. Based on the CDR3 plus reference TRBV2 and TRBJ1-4, the full variable domain is EPEVTQTPSHQVTQMGQEVILRCVPISNHLYFYWYRQILGQKVEFLVSFYNNEISEKSEIFDDQFSVERPDGSNFTLKIRSTKLEDSAMYFCASSEVGQGAGKLFFGSGTQLSVL.

V gene TRBV5-4 combines with J gene TRBJ2-1; D possibly corresponds to TRBD1 (6 bases). CDR3 size: 16 residues. Germline CDR1 and CDR2: SGHNT and YYREEE (reference sequence). Trimming took off 1 base at V and 7 bases at J, with 18 bases between the two ends. This CDR3 reads CASSLPGQGSGNEQFF. The CDR3 DNA follows: TGTGCCAGCAGCTTGCCGGGGCAGGGGTCGGGTAATGAGCAGTTCTTC.

This clone has just a few counts. This chain joins TRBV29-1 and TRBJ2-3; 8 bases agree with TRBD1. Germline-derived CDR1 and CDR2 are SQVTM and ANQGSEA. The CDR3 covers 14 residues. With 6 bases clipped from V and 4 bases from J, the junction kept 9 bases outside the gene matches. The CDR3 protein is CSVIPGGGADTQYF. CDR3 nucleotides: TGCAGCGTGATTCCAGGGGGCGGCGCAGATACGCAGTATTTT.

The table lists this clone with a count of one. The genes are TRBV4-1 and TRBJ2-7; 7 bases align to TRBD1. The trim removed 2 bases at V and 4 bases at J, leaving 8 bases unmatched. From germline, CDR1 is MGHRA and CDR2 YSYEKL. This CDR3 spans 15 amino acids. The CDR3 is CASSQSGTDPYEQYF. The CDR3 bases are TGCGCCAGCAGCCAATCCGGGACAGACCCATACGAGCAGTACTTC.

The chain joins TRBV6-1 to TRBJ1-5; 7 bases map to TRBD1. V dropped 5 bases and J dropped 3; count of bases not matched to a gene: 4. CDR3 size: 14 residues. Germline-derived CDR1 and CDR2 are MNHNS and SASEGT. The CDR3 region has the DNA TGTGCCAGCAGTCAGGACAGGAACAATCAGCCCCAGCATTTT. This translates into CASSQDRNNQPQHF.

The chain employs TRBV28 and TRBJ1-2; D call uncertain. Germline-derived CDR1 and CDR2 are MDHEN and SYDVKM. V lost 6 bases, J lost 4 bases, and 18 bases lay in between. The CDR3 is 15 residues long. The CDR3 sequence is CASSLDQAAIYGYTF. The CDR3 DNA sequence: TGTGCCAGCAGCTTAGATCAGGCAGCTATCTATGGCTACACCTTC.

The chain employs TRBV21-1 and TRBJ1-1. TRBV21-1 has pseudogene status. The CDR3 spans 11 residues. The CDR3 loop reads CASTSLREGYF. The CDR3 DNA sequence: TGTGCCAGCACCTCCCTACGGGAGGGGTACTTT.

The J gene is TRBJ2-1, the V gene TRBV6-1, with D unclear. The V gene lost 4 bases and the J gene lost 6 bases, with 4 bases spanning the gap. The CDR3 covers 11 residues. The V gene's germline CDR1 is MNHNS and CDR2 SASEGT. The DNA of the CDR3 is TGTGCCAGCAGTGCCCTCAATGAGCAGTTCTTC. Its translation: CASSALNEQFF.

The V call is TRBV10-3, the J call TRBJ2-7, with D possibly TRBD2 on 6 matching bases. The CDR3 is 11 residues long. From germline, CDR1 is ENHRY and CDR2 SYGVKD. V lost 7 bases, J lost 3 bases, and 7 bases lay in between. This CDR3 is CAIMGLYEQYF. Here the CDR3 DNA reads TGTGCCATCATGGGACTCTACGAGCAGTACTTC.

This chain uses TRBV11-2 with TRBJ2-6; D unclear. The CDR3 spans 15 residues. V lost 0 bases, J lost 0 bases, and 3 bases lay in between. Germline assignment: CDR1 SGHAT and CDR2 FQNNGV. The DNA for the CDR3 is TGTGCCAGCAGCTTAGATCGCTCTGGGGCCAACGTCCTGACTTTC. Protein sequence: CASSLDRSGANVLTF.

V gene TRBV5-1 combines with J gene TRBJ2-1; a weak D match, TRBD1 (6 bases). There are 17 residues in the CDR3. CDR1 is SGHRS and CDR2 is YFSETQ in the germline V gene. Trimming removed 4 bases at V and 0 bases at J, with 17 bases between. This chain's CDR3 is CASSPGQGLSSYNEQFF. The CDR3 region has the DNA TGCGCCAGCAGCCCTGGGCAGGGGCTTAGCTCCTACAATGAGCAGTTCTTC.

The chain joins TRBV4-1 to TRBJ1-2; 11 bases are shared with TRBD1. CDR1 MGHRA and CDR2 YSYEKL come from the germline V gene. This CDR3 comprises 15 residues. The V and J ends lost 5 bases and 7 bases, in that order; junction bases with no gene match: 9. CDR3 sequence: CASSTRGTGGFGYTF. CDR3 nucleotides: TGCGCCAGCAGCACGAGGGGGACAGGGGGATTTGGCTACACCTTC.

The genes are TRBV5-1 and TRBJ1-4, with 8 bases aligning to TRBD1. V shed 7 bases and J 7 bases; nucleotides not matched to a gene: 15. CDR1 and CDR2 (germline): SGHRS, YFSETQ. This CDR3 region has 16 residues. The CDR3 nucleotides read TGCGCCAGCCGGACAGGGTCGAGGTTCTCGGGTGAAAAACTGTTTTTT. Translated: CASRTGSRFSGEKLFF.

This clone appeared a few times. The chain carries TRBV6-6 and TRBJ2-3; perhaps TRBD2 as D (5 bases). V was trimmed by 6 bases and J by 2 bases, leaving 18 bases between them. This CDR3 spans 16 amino acids. CDR1 is MNHNY and CDR2 is SVGAGI in the germline V gene (reference sequence). This CDR3 reads CASSPPGVLLTDTQYF. The CDR3 DNA follows: TGTGCCAGCAGCCCCCCCGGGGTGCTCCTCACAGATACGCAGTATTTT.

DNA for the CDR3: TGCGCCAGCAGCCAAGGTCAGGCTATGAACACTGAAGCTTTCTTT. As protein: CASSQGQAMNTEAFF. This sequence joins TRBV4-1 and TRBJ1-1, with D uncertain. The V and J ends lost 1 base and 0 bases respectively, with 9 bases between them. Germline CDR1 MGHRA, CDR2 YSYEKL. This CDR3 spans 15 amino acids.

This clone was picked up one time. The rearrangement uses TRBV6-6 and TRBJ2-7; maybe TRBD2 (7 bases). The CDR3 has 15 amino acids. The germline V gene has CDR1 MNHNY and CDR2 SVGAGI (reference sequence). Trimming removed 6 bases from V and 5 bases from J, with 20 bases in between. CDR3 coding DNA: TGTGCCAGCAGCCAGCTAGGGGGGGGCGACCACGAGCAGTACTTC. Amino acid sequence: CASSQLGGGDHEQYF.

This rearrangement joins TRBV7-7 to TRBJ2-5; 7 nucleotides line up with TRBD2. With V trimmed by 0 bases and J by 4 bases, 5 bases remained unmatched. This CDR3 spans 15 amino acids. CDR1 and CDR2 from the germline V gene are SSHAT and FNYEAQ (reference sequence). The CDR3 sequence is CASSLAGGSGETQYF. The CDR3, as DNA: TGTGCCAGCAGCTTAGCGGGGGGGAGCGGAGAGACCCAGTACTTC.

This clone was recorded only once. The chain carries TRBV27 and TRBJ1-2, with D possibly matching TRBD1 (5 bases). Germline V gene lookup returns CDR1 MNHEY and CDR2 SMNVEV (reference sequence). V was cut by 6 bases and J by 3 bases, with 8 bases left in between. CDR3 size: 12 residues. The CDR3 loop is CASRDSYYGYTF. In DNA, the CDR3 is TGTGCCAGCAGAGACAGTTACTATGGCTACACCTTC.

V usage is TRBV5-1 and J usage is TRBJ2-1, with 10 bases fitting TRBD1. The CDR3 is made up of 16 amino acids. J lost 8 bases, V lost 0 bases, and 8 bases had no gene match. The germline V gene encodes CDR1 SGHRS and CDR2 YFSETQ. The CDR3 DNA reads as TGCGCCAGCAGCTTGGAGCACGCGGACAGGGGGGATGAGCAGTTCTTC. Its translation is CASSLEHADRGDEQFF.

This sequence joins TRBV5-1 and TRBJ2-6; 7 positions agree with TRBD1. This CDR3 comprises 18 residues. Trimming took 4 bases from V and 1 from J; bases not matched to a gene: 11. CDR1 and CDR2 (germline): SGHRS, YFSETQ. The CDR3 DNA reads as TGCGCCAGCAGCCTTACCGGGACAGTAACTTCTGGGGCCAACGTCCTGACTTTC. This codes for CASSLTGTVTSGANVLTF.